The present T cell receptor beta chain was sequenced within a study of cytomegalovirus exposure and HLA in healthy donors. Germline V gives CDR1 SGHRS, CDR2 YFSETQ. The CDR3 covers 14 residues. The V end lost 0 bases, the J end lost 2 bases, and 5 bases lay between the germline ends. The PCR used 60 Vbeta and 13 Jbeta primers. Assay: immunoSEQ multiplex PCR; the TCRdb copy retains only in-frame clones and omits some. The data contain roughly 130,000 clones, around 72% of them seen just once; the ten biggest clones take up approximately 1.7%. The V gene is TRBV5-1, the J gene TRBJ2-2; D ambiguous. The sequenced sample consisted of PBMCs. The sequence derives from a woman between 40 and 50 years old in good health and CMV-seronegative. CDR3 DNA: TGCGCCAGCAGCTTGGTAGATAACACCGGGGAGCTGTTTTTT. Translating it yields CASSLVDNTGELFF.